One sample yielded the 18 T cell receptor beta chains listed below, sequenced in a study of blood T cell repertoires in COVID-19. Only in-frame clones appear in the TCRdb table, and some are missing; sequencing was by immunoSEQ multiplex PCR. In the table there are about 130,000 clones, 75% to 90% of which are singletons. The sequenced sample consisted of peripheral blood. These receptors all stem from a human donor in a cohort sampled during active COVID-19.

This chain links TRBV5-8 with TRBJ2-1, with a tentative D call TRBD1 (6 bases). The CDR3 is 15 residues long. The V and J ends lost 4 bases and 2 bases respectively, with 13 bases between them. CDR1 is SGHTS, CDR2 YDEGEE, per germline. The DNA of the CDR3 is TGTGCCAGCAGCCCGCAGGGGATACCCTACAATGAGCAGTTCTTC. Protein sequence: CASSPQGIPYNEQFF.

The chain employs TRBV11-2 and TRBJ1-1; possibly TRBD1 for D (5 bases). CDR1 and CDR2 (germline): SGHAT, FQNNGV. The length of the CDR3 is 14 residues. V was clipped by 3 bases and J by 2 bases, with 10 bases between them. The CDR3 DNA follows: TGTGCCAGCAGCTTCGGGGGGATAAACACTGAAGCTTTCTTT. This gives the protein CASSFGGINTEAFF.

This chain links TRBV6-5 with TRBJ1-4; TRBD1 aligns across 7 bases. V dropped 0 bases and J dropped 7; count of bases not matched to a gene: 5. The CDR3 is made up of 15 amino acids. Germline V lookup: CDR1 MNHEY, CDR2 SVGAGI. CDR3: CASSYSRQGSEKLFF. The CDR3 DNA reads TGTGCCAGCAGTTACTCGAGACAGGGAAGTGAAAAACTGTTTTTT.

The V gene is TRBV19, the J gene TRBJ2-1; the D gene is possibly TRBD1 (5 bases). Germline V gene lookup returns CDR1 LNHDA and CDR2 SQIVND (reference sequence). Trimming shortened V by 0 bases and J by 3 bases, and 9 bases separated the two germline ends. The CDR3 runs to 15 residues. CDR3 sequence: CASSIDGQGYNEQFF. The CDR3 DNA follows: TGTGCCAGTAGTATAGACGGGCAGGGCTACAATGAGCAGTTCTTC.

The chain links TRBV19 to TRBJ2-3; 8 nucleotides match TRBD1. This CDR3 has 13 residues. V was pared by 3 bases and J by 6 bases, with 2 bases of the junction left unmatched. Germline CDR1 LNHDA, CDR2 SQIVND (reference sequence). This CDR3 reads CASSMDRADTQYF. The CDR3 nucleotides read TGTGCCAGTAGTATGGACAGGGCGGATACGCAGTATTTT.

This chain links TRBV9 with TRBJ1-1, with 8 nucleotides matching TRBD1. There are 16 residues in the CDR3. Germline CDR1 is SGDLS and CDR2 is YYNGEE. The junction had 7 bases not matched to a gene; V was cut back by 3 bases and J by 0 bases. The CDR3 reads CASSAGGPGVNTEAFF. CDR3 DNA sequence: TGTGCCAGCAGCGCAGGGGGCCCAGGGGTGAACACTGAAGCTTTCTTT. Based on the CDR3 plus reference TRBV9 and TRBJ1-1, the full variable domain is DSGVTQTPKHLITATGQRVTLRCSPRSGDLSVYWYQQSLDQGLQFLIQYYNGEERAKGNILERFSAQQFPDLHSELNLSSLELGDSALYFCASSAGGPGVNTEAFFGQGTRLTVV.

J is TRBJ1-1 and V is TRBV7-2; D is undetermined. This CDR3 has 15 amino acids. Between the trimmed V and J ends, which lost 3 bases and 2 bases, there was a span of 13 bases. Germline V gives CDR1 SGHTA, CDR2 FQGNSA. The CDR3 protein is CASSFQKSKNTEAFF. CDR3 sequence (DNA): TGTGCCAGCAGCTTTCAGAAGTCCAAAAACACTGAAGCTTTCTTT.

V is TRBV5-1 and J is TRBJ2-3; 11 bases match TRBD1. This CDR3 region has 14 residues. Unmatched junction bases numbered 4, after V lost 7 bases and J lost 3 bases. Germline lookup yields CDR1 SGHRS and CDR2 YFSETQ. The CDR3 coding sequence is TGCGCCAGCGGACAGGGGGCGAAAACAGATACGCAGTATTTT. Its protein is CASGQGAKTDTQYF.

The chain combines TRBV12-3 or TRBV12-4 with TRBJ1-6; D not certain. V shed 6 bases and J shed 10 bases, with 10 bases lying between them. The CDR3 totals 12 residues. CDR3 amino acids: CASSQRSSPLHF. The CDR3 coding sequence is TGTGCCAGCAGCCAGCGGAGCTCACCCCTCCACTTT.

The chain is built from TRBV30 and TRBJ1-1; D gene unclear. The V end lost 0 bases, the J end lost 1 base, and 9 bases lay between the germline ends. The CDR3 loop spans 14 amino acids. The germline V gene encodes CDR1 GTSNPN and CDR2 SVGIG (reference sequence). Here the CDR3 reads CAWSVRVKNTEAFF. CDR3 DNA: TGTGCCTGGAGTGTGCGGGTCAAGAACACTGAAGCTTTCTTT. The whole variable domain, filled in from reference TRBV30 and TRBJ1-1, reads SQTIHQWPATLVQPVGSPLSLECTVEGTSNPNLYWYRQAAGRGLQLLFYSVGIGQISSEVPQNLSASRPQDRQFILSSKKLLLSDSGFYLCAWSVRVKNTEAFFGQGTRLTVV.

This chain uses TRBV5-4 with TRBJ2-7; perhaps TRBD1 as D (6 bases). V was shortened by 5 bases and J by 0 bases, with 18 bases between the two germline ends. The V gene's germline CDR1 is SGHNT and CDR2 YYREEE (reference sequence). CDR3 length: 16 amino acids. CDR3 in amino acids: CASSPIRGGSSYEQYF. Written as DNA, the CDR3 is TGTGCCAGCAGTCCAATCCGAGGGGGAAGCTCCTACGAGCAGTACTTC.

The chain couples TRBV7-9 to TRBJ2-1, with TRBD2 matching over 12 bases. V was pared by 5 bases and J by 7 bases, with 6 bases of the junction left unmatched. This CDR3 has 15 amino acids. CDR1 and CDR2 from the germline V gene are SEHNR and FQNEAQ (reference sequence). The CDR3 sequence: CASSPRTSGDNEQFF. The CDR3, as DNA: TGTGCCAGCAGCCCACGGACTAGCGGGGATAATGAGCAGTTCTTC.

The chain is built from TRBV5-1 and TRBJ1-5; tentative D call: TRBD1 (6 bases). Trimming removed 0 bases at V and 5 bases at J, with 6 bases between. The germline V gene has CDR1 SGHRS and CDR2 YFSETQ. The CDR3 totals 13 residues. CDR3 in DNA: TGCGCCAGCAGCTTGGGACAGGATCAGCCCCAGCATTTT. Translation: CASSLGQDQPQHF. Full variable domain (remainder filled in from reference TRBV5-1 and TRBJ1-5): KAGVTQTPRYLIKTRGQQVTLSCSPISGHRSVSWYQQTPGQGLQFLFEYFSETQRNKGNFPGRFSGRQFSNSRSEMNVSTLELGDSALYLCASSLGQDQPQHFGDGTRLSIL.

The chain uses TRBV7-2 and TRBJ2-3; 10 nucleotides align to TRBD2. Germline CDR1 is SGHTA and CDR2 is FQGNSA. With V trimmed by 5 bases and J by 5 bases, 7 bases remained unmatched. There are 15 residues in the CDR3. CDR3 loop: CASSPSGRKVDTQYF. The CDR3 DNA sequence: TGTGCCAGCAGCCCTAGCGGGAGAAAGGTAGATACGCAGTATTTT.

J is TRBJ2-7 and V is TRBV5-4, with D possibly being TRBD2 (5 bases). V was pared by 0 bases and J by 0 bases, with 13 bases between. The CDR3 length is 16 residues. Germline lookup yields CDR1 SGHNT and CDR2 YYREEE (reference sequence). The CDR3 DNA follows: TGTGCCAGCAGCTTGGGAACCGGACTGAGCTCCTACGAGCAGTACGTC. Its protein product is CASSLGTGLSSYEQYV.

This clone has more than one count but fewer than ten. V usage is TRBV27 and J usage is TRBJ2-1; perhaps TRBD1 as D (8 bases). CDR1 and CDR2 (germline): MNHEY, SMNVEV (reference sequence). CDR3 length equals 13 residues. Deletions cut 10 bases from V and 12 bases from J, with 22 bases between. CDR3 in DNA: TGTGCCACCAATACAGGGGGAACGGGAGGGCAGTTCTTC. Translated: CATNTGGTGGQFF.

The chain employs TRBV3-1 (or the pseudogene TRBV3-2) and TRBJ2-1, with TRBD1 matching 8 bases. The length of the CDR3 is 15 residues. V was clipped by 4 bases and J by 2 bases; unmatched bases: 4. Germline V gene data show CDR1 as LGHDT and CDR2 as YNNKEL (reference sequence). CDR3 protein: CASSLRGQAYNEQFF. Here the CDR3 DNA reads TGTGCCAGCAGCCTCAGGGGGCAGGCCTACAATGAGCAGTTCTTC.

Comment on this clone: In the same sample, other DNA sequences code for this CDR3. The rearrangement uses TRBV2 and TRBJ2-7; maybe TRBD1 (6 bases). The germline V gene has CDR1 SNHLY and CDR2 FYNNEI. Trimming removed 3 bases from V and 3 bases from J, with 9 bases in between. The CDR3 spans 13 residues. This chain's CDR3 is CASSDQGLYEQYF. The CDR3 coding sequence is TGTGCCAGCAGTGACCAGGGGCTCTACGAGCAGTACTTC.